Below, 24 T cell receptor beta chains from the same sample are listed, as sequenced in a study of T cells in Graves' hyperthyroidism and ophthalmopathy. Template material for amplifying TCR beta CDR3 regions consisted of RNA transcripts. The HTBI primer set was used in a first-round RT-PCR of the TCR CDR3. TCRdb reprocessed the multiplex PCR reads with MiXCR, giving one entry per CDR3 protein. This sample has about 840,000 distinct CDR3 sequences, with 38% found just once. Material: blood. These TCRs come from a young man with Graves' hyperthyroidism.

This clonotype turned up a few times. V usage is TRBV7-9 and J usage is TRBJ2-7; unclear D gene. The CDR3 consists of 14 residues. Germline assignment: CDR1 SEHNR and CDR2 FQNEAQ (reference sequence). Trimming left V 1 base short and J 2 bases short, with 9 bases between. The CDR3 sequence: CASSLGSTAYEQYF. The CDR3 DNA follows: TGTGCCAGCAGCTTAGGATCTACTGCCTACGAGCAGTACTTC.

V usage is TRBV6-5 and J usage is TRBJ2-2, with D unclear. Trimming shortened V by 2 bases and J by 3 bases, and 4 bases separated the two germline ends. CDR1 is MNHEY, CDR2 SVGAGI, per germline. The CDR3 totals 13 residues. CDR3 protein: CASSYEDTGELFF. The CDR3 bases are TGTGCCAGCAGTTACGAGGACACCGGGGAGCTGTTTTTT.

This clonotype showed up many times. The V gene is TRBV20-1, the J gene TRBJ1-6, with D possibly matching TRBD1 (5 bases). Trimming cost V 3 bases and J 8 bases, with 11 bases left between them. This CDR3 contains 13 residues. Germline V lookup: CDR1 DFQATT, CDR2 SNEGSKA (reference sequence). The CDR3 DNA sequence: TGCAGTGCTAGGAGGGGCACGGATTCACCCCTCCACTTT. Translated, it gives CSARRGTDSPLHF.

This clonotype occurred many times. CDR3: CASSGGTRGRLFF. DNA for the CDR3: TGTGCCAGCAGCGGTGGGACCCGGGGTAGACTGTTTTTT. The V and J genes are TRBV9 and TRBJ1-4, with a tentative D call TRBD1 (5 bases). Germline V gene sequence: CDR1 SGDLS, CDR2 YYNGEE. Deletions cut 3 bases from V and 13 bases from J, with 16 bases between. There are 13 residues in the CDR3.

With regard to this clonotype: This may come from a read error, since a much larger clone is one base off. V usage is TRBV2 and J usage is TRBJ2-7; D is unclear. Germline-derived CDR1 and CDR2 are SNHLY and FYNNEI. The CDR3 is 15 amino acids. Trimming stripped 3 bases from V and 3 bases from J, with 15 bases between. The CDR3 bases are TGTGCCAGCAGTGATCCCACCCTTGGGCACTACGAGCAGTACTTC. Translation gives CASSDPTLGHYEQYF.

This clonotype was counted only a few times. This CDR3 reads CASSGAGRETQYF. The CDR3, as DNA: TGTGCCAGCAGTGGGGCCGGCCGGGAGACCCAGTACTTC. The rearrangement uses TRBV6-1 and TRBJ2-5; D unclear. The germline V and J ends were trimmed by 4 bases and 5 bases, with 11 bases remaining between them. Looked up from germline, CDR1 is MNHNS and CDR2 is SASEGT. The CDR3 spans 13 residues.

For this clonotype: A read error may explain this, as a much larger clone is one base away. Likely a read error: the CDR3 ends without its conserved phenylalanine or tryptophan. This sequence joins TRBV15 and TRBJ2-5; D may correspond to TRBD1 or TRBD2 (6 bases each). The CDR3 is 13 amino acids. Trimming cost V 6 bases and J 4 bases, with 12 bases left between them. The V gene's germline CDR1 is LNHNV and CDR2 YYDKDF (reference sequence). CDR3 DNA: TGTGCCACCAGTCGGAAGGGGGGAGAGACCCAGTACCTC. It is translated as CATSRKGGETQYL.

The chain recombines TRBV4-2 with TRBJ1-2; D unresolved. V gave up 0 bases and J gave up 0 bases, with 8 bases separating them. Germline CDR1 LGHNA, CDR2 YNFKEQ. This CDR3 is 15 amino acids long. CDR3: CASSQEIGTNYGYTF. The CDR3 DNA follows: TGTGCCAGCAGCCAAGAAATCGGGACTAACTATGGCTACACCTTC.

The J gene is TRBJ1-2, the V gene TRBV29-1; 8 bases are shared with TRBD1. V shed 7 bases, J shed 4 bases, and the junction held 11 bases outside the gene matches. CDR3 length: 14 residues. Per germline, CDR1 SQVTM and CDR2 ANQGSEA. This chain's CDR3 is CSASTGAASYGYTF. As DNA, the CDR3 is TGCAGCGCCTCGACAGGGGCGGCCAGCTATGGCTACACCTTC.

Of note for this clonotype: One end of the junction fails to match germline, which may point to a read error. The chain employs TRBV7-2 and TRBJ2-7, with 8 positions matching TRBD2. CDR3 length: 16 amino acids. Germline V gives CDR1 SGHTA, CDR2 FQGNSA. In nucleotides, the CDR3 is TGCGCCAGCAGCCGCCAACTAGCGGCAGCTCTCTACGAGCAGTACTTC. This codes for CASSRQLAAALYEQYF.

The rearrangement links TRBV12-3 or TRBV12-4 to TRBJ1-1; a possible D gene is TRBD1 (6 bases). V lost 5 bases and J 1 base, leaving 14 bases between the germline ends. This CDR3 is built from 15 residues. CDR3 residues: CASSPNVGGNTEAFF. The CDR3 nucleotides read TGTGCCAGCAGTCCCAACGTAGGGGGGAACACTGAAGCTTTCTTT.

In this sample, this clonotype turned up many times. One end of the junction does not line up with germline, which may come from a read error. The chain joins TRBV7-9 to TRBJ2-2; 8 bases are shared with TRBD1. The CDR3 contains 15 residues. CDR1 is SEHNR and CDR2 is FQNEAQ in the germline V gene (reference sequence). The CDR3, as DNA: TGCGCCAGCAGCCTGGGGACAGGACGGACCGGGGAGCTGTTTTTT. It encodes CASSLGTGRTGELFF.

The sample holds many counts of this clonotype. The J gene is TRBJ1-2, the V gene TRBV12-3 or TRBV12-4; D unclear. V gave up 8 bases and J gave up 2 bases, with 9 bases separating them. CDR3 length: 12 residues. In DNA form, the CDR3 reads TGTGCCAGCGTAGGGTTGAACTATGGCTACACCTTC. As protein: CASVGLNYGYTF.

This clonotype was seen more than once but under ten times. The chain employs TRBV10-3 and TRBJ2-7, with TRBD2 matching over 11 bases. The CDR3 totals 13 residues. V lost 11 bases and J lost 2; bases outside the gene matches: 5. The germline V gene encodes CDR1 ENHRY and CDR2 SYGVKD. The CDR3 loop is CASLLAGAYEQYF. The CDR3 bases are TGTGCCTCTCTACTAGCGGGAGCCTACGAGCAGTACTTC.

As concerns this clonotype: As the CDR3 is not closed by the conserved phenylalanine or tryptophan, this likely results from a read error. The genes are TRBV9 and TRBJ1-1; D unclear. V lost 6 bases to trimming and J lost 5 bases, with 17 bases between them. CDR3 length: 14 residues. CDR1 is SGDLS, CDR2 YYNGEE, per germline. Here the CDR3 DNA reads TGTGCCAGCACCAGAAGGCCCTCTTCAACTGAAGCTTTCCTT. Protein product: CASTRRPSSTEAFL.

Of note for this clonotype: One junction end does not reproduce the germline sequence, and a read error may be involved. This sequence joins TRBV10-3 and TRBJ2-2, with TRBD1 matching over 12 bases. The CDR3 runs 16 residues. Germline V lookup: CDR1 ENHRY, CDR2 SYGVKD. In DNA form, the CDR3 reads TGTGCCATCAGTGAGTCGGGACAGGGGGCGACCGGAGAGCTGTTTTTT. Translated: CAISESGQGATGELFF.

CDR3 DNA: TGCGCCAGCAGCCAGATCGGACAGGGGGATTACGAGCAGTACTTC. It encodes CASSQIGQGDYEQYF. The chain carries TRBV4-1 and TRBJ2-7, with 10 bases matching TRBD1. Trimming removed 3 bases from V and 4 bases from J; junction bases left unmatched: 6. Germline V gives CDR1 MGHRA, CDR2 YSYEKL. The CDR3 loop spans 15 amino acids.

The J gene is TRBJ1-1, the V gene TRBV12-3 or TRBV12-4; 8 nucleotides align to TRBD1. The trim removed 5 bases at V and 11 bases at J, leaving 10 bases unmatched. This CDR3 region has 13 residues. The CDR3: CASSDNSGGDAFF. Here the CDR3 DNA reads TGTGCCAGCAGTGACAACTCAGGGGGCGATGCTTTCTTT.

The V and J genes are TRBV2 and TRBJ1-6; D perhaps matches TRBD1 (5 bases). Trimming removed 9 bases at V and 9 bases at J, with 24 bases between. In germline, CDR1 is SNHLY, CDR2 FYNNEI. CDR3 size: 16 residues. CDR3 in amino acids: CASFVPGTSSGSPLHF. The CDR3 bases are TGTGCCAGTTTTGTTCCCGGGACCTCGTCGGGTTCACCCCTCCACTTT.

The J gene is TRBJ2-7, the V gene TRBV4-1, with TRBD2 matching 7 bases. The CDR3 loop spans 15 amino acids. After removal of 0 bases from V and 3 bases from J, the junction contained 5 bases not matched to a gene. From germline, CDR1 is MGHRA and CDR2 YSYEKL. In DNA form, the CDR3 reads TGCGCCAGCAGCCAAGAGCTAGCGGTATACTACGAGCAGTACTTC. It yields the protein CASSQELAVYYEQYF.

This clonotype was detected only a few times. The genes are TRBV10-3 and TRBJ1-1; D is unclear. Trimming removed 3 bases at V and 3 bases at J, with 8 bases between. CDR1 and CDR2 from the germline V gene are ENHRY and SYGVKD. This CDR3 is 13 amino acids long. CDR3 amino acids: CAISDPAYTEAFF. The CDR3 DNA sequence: TGTGCCATCAGTGACCCTGCCTACACTGAAGCTTTCTTT.

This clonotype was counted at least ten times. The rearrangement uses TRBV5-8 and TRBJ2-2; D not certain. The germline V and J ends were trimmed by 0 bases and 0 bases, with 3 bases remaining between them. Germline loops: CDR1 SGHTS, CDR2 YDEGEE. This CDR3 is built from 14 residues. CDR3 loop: CASSLEANTGELFF. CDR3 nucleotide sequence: TGTGCCAGCAGCTTGGAGGCGAACACCGGGGAGCTGTTTTTT.

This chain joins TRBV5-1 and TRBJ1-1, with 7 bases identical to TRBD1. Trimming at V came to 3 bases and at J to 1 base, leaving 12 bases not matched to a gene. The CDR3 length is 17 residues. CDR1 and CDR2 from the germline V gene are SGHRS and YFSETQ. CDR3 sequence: CASSSTITGDPNTEAFF. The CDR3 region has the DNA TGCGCCAGCAGCTCGACCATCACAGGGGATCCGAACACTGAAGCTTTCTTT.

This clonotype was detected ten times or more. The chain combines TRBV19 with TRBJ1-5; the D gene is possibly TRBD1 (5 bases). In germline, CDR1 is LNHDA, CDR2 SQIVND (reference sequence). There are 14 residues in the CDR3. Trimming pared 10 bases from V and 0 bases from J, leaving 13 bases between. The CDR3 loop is CATQTEYSNQPQHF. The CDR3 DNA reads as TGTGCCACCCAGACAGAATATAGCAATCAGCCCCAGCATTTT.